The 23 T cell receptor beta chains below come from one sample, sequenced in a study of CD8 T cells in Susac syndrome. It was with random hexamers that roughly 0.45 to 1 ug RNA was reverse transcribed. TCRdb reprocessed the immunoSEQ multiplex PCR reads via MiXCR and lists one record per CDR3 protein. The sample lists roughly 200,000 distinct CDR3 sequences; just under 95% were seen once. Sequences were obtained from CD4+ T cells from PBMCs. Receptors originate from a human donor with Susac syndrome.

A single count supports this clonotype. V usage is TRBV6-1 and J usage is TRBJ1-1; D remains unclear. The V gene lost 4 bases and the J gene lost 0 bases, with 9 bases spanning the gap. Germline CDR1 MNHNS, CDR2 SASEGT. The CDR3 is 14 amino acids. CDR3: CASSVPRMNTEAFF. CDR3 nucleotide sequence: TGTGCCAGCAGTGTTCCCAGGATGAACACTGAAGCTTTCTTT.

The J gene is TRBJ2-3, the V gene TRBV27, with TRBD2 as a possible D gene (6 bases). Germline CDR1 and CDR2: MNHEY and SMNVEV (reference sequence). The CDR3 extends over 15 amino acids. V was shortened by 1 base and J by 3 bases, with 11 bases between the two germline ends. The CDR3 DNA sequence: TGTGCCAGCAGTTTATTCGGGGCGGGGACAGATACGCAGTATTTT. Its protein is CASSLFGAGTDTQYF.

Here the CDR3 DNA reads TGTGCCAGTACCTCGTGGGGGCAGGAGGAGACCCAGTACTTC. Protein product: CASTSWGQEETQYF. The chain carries TRBV12-3 or TRBV12-4 and TRBJ2-5; D might be TRBD1 (6 bases). The germline V and J ends were trimmed by 9 bases and 5 bases, with 19 bases remaining between them. CDR3 length: 14 amino acids.

The chain recombines TRBV20-1 with TRBJ2-1, with no clear D. The germline V and J ends were trimmed by 6 bases and 8 bases, with 14 bases remaining between them. The CDR3 totals 12 residues. CDR1 is DFQATT and CDR2 is SNEGSKA in the germline V gene (reference sequence). DNA for the CDR3: TGCAGTGCGAGTCCGGGCTCCCATGAGCAGTTCTTC. Its protein product is CSASPGSHEQFF.

The chain is built from TRBV23-1 and TRBJ1-4, with D possibly matching TRBD1 (6 bases). TRBV23-1 is flagged as an ORF with uncertain function. V was pared by 2 bases and J by 7 bases, with 8 bases between. The CDR3 sequence is 13 residues long. CDR3 in amino acids: CASSQGGAEKLFF. CDR3 in DNA: TGCGCCAGCAGTCAAGGGGGGGCTGAAAAACTGTTTTTT.

The chain links TRBV19 to TRBJ2-1, with TRBD1 matching 9 bases. The germline gives CDR1 LNHDA, CDR2 SQIVND (reference sequence). This CDR3 is built from 16 residues. J lost 7 bases, V lost 0 bases, and 7 bases had no gene match. CDR3 in amino acids: CASSIDPGTGSNEQFF. The CDR3 coding sequence is TGTGCCAGTAGTATAGATCCCGGGACAGGGTCTAATGAGCAGTTCTTC.

The J gene is TRBJ2-1, the V gene TRBV2, with 7 bases lining up with TRBD1. From germline, CDR1 is SNHLY and CDR2 FYNNEI. V was pared by 6 bases and J by 8 bases, with 7 bases of the junction left unmatched. This CDR3 comprises 13 residues. The CDR3 spells CASRGQTIYEQFF. CDR3 nucleotide sequence: TGTGCCAGCAGGGGACAGACGATCTATGAGCAGTTCTTC.

The chain links TRBV7-2 to TRBJ2-1, with 8 bases that match TRBD2. The CDR3 runs 15 residues. V was clipped by 0 bases and J by 4 bases; unmatched bases: 2. Germline loops: CDR1 SGHTA, CDR2 FQGNSA. CDR3 sequence: CASSLAREEYNEQFF. CDR3 in DNA: TGTGCCAGCAGCTTAGCGCGGGAGGAATACAATGAGCAGTTCTTC.

The V call is TRBV11-2, the J call TRBJ1-5; possible D gene TRBD1, 6 bases. The V and J ends lost 5 bases and 4 bases respectively, with 15 bases between them. Germline CDR1 and CDR2: SGHAT and FQNNGV. CDR3 size: 15 residues. CDR3 region: CASSHLQGRNQPQHF. The CDR3 nucleotides are TGTGCCAGCAGCCACCTCCAGGGGAGGAATCAGCCCCAGCATTTT.

The chain has TRBV27 and TRBJ2-7; 8 bases agree with TRBD1. This CDR3 is built from 15 residues. The V and J ends lost 6 bases and 2 bases, in that order; junction bases with no gene match: 9. CDR1 is MNHEY and CDR2 is SMNVEV in the germline V gene (reference sequence). CDR3 nucleotide sequence: TGTGCCAGCAGAAGACCGGGACAGGCGCCCTACGAGCAGTACTTC. It specifies CASRRPGQAPYEQYF.

V usage is TRBV28 and J usage is TRBJ1-5; possibly TRBD1 for D (5 bases). The CDR3 loop spans 18 amino acids. Per germline, CDR1 MDHEN and CDR2 SYDVKM. Trimming left V 6 bases short and J 3 bases short, with 24 bases between. The CDR3 protein is CASRRTLQESIDNQPQHF. CDR3 nucleotides: TGTGCCAGCAGAAGGACCCTACAGGAAAGTATTGACAATCAGCCCCAGCATTTT.

The J gene is TRBJ1-2, the V gene TRBV28; tentatively, D is TRBD1 (6 bases). This CDR3 is built from 15 residues. CDR1 is MDHEN and CDR2 is SYDVKM in the germline V gene. V shed 2 bases and J shed 3 bases, with 13 bases lying between them. The CDR3 loop reads CASSLGRGRDYGYTF. DNA for the CDR3: TGTGCCAGCAGTTTAGGCCGGGGGCGCGACTATGGCTACACCTTC.

The chain recombines TRBV9 with TRBJ2-5; D uncertain. This CDR3 spans 12 amino acids. CDR1 and CDR2 from the germline V gene are SGDLS and YYNGEE. Trimming removed 2 bases from V and 4 bases from J, with 6 bases in between. CDR3 DNA sequence: TGTGCCAGCAGCGTTTCTGGAGAGACCCAGTACTTC. Protein: CASSVSGETQYF.

CDR3 nucleotide sequence: TGCAGCGTTGATGACGGGGGCGCCGCCGGGGAGCTGTTTTTT. Translated: CSVDDGGAAGELFF. The V gene is TRBV29-1, the J gene TRBJ2-2; D may be TRBD1 or TRBD2 (6 bases each). From germline, CDR1 is SQVTM and CDR2 ANQGSEA. The CDR3 is made up of 14 amino acids. Trimming took 3 bases from V and 6 from J, leaving 14 bases between them.

The J gene is TRBJ1-1, the V gene TRBV30, with D unclear. The CDR3 is made up of 11 amino acids. From germline, CDR1 is GTSNPN and CDR2 SVGIG (reference sequence). Trimming cost V 3 bases and J 8 bases, with 10 bases left between them. CDR3 nucleotides: TGTGCCTGGAGGACGGGCCCGGAAGCTTTCTTT. Translated: CAWRTGPEAFF.

The genes are TRBV6-1 and TRBJ2-1, with D unresolved. Germline CDR1 and CDR2: MNHNS and SASEGT. V was clipped by 4 bases and J by 0 bases, with 7 bases between them. The CDR3 totals 14 residues. The CDR3 nucleotides are TGTGCCAGCAGTGCCAGCAGCTCCTACAATGAGCAGTTCTTC. This gives the protein CASSASSSYNEQFF.

The chain carries TRBV7-9 and TRBJ2-3; TRBD2 is a possible D gene (7 bases). The germline V and J ends were trimmed by 2 bases and 6 bases, with 9 bases remaining between them. Germline V gives CDR1 SEHNR, CDR2 FQNEAQ (reference sequence). The CDR3 has 13 amino acids. The CDR3 DNA is TGTGCCAGCAGCTTACGGGGGGCGGATACGCAGTATTTT. Protein product: CASSLRGADTQYF.

The V gene is TRBV14, the J gene TRBJ2-1; D is possibly TRBD2 (6 bases). The CDR3 has 13 amino acids. Germline V gene sequence: CDR1 SGHDN, CDR2 FVKESK. With 0 bases removed from V and 9 bases from J, the gap between germline ends came to 9 bases. The CDR3 region is CASSQDLGGEQFF. The DNA for the CDR3 is TGTGCCAGCAGCCAAGATCTGGGGGGTGAGCAGTTCTTC. The full variable domain, rest sourced from reference TRBV14 and TRBJ2-1, is EAGVTQFPSHSVIEKGQTVTLRCDPISGHDNLYWYRRVMGKEIKFLLHFVKESKQDESGMPNNRFLAERTGGTYSTLKVQPAELEDSGVYFCASSQDLGGEQFFGPGTRLTVL.

This chain uses TRBV6-6 with TRBJ2-3; 9 bases match TRBD2. CDR1 and CDR2 (germline): MNHNY, SVGAGI (reference sequence). This CDR3 contains 15 residues. The V gene end was trimmed by 6 bases and the J gene end by 7 bases; junction bases not matched to a gene: 11. This chain's CDR3 is CASRPTQRGDHTQYF. The CDR3, as DNA: TGTGCCAGCAGGCCCACCCAGCGGGGGGATCATACGCAGTATTTT.

The chain recombines TRBV5-1 with TRBJ2-1; 7 nucleotides match TRBD1. The CDR3 has 12 amino acids. J was trimmed by 9 bases and V by 3 bases; bases with no gene match: 3. Germline V gene data show CDR1 as SGHRS and CDR2 as YFSETQ. DNA of the CDR3: TGCGCCAGCAGCTGGACAGGAATTGAGCAGTTCTTC. Translated, it gives CASSWTGIEQFF.

The V and J genes are TRBV15 and TRBJ1-3; the D gene is possibly TRBD1 (5 bases). The CDR3 loop spans 16 amino acids. Germline CDR1 reads LNHNV; CDR2 reads YYDKDF (reference sequence). V was clipped by 0 bases and J by 3 bases, with 12 bases between them. CDR3 sequence: CATSREEGTYGNTIYF. For the CDR3, the DNA is TGTGCCACCAGCAGAGAAGAAGGGACTTATGGAAACACCATATATTTT.

This rearrangement joins TRBV5-1 to TRBJ2-3; D remains ambiguous. Trimming removed 0 bases from V and 2 bases from J, with 7 bases in between. CDR1 is SGHRS and CDR2 is YFSETQ in the germline V gene. The CDR3 has 14 amino acids. The CDR3 coding sequence is TGCGCCAGCAGCTTGGCGACCCCCACAGATACGCAGTATTTT. This translates into CASSLATPTDTQYF. The full variable domain, completed using reference TRBV5-1 and TRBJ2-3, is KAGVTQTPRYLIKTRGQQVTLSCSPISGHRSVSWYQQTPGQGLQFLFEYFSETQRNKGNFPGRFSGRQFSNSRSEMNVSTLELGDSALYLCASSLATPTDTQYFGPGTRLTVL.

This sequence joins TRBV12-3 or TRBV12-4 and TRBJ1-1, with D possibly matching TRBD1 (5 bases). The CDR3 is 15 amino acids. V shed 3 bases and J shed 1 base, with 12 bases lying between them. CDR3 residues: CASSFGGSSNTEAFF. The CDR3 nucleotides are TGTGCCAGCAGTTTTGGGGGGAGTTCGAACACTGAAGCTTTCTTT.